The rows below give T cell receptor beta chains drawn from one sample of a study of OX40 agonist ivuxolimab in advanced cancers. Repertoires were generated with immunoSEQ multiplex PCR, while TCRdb's copy carries only in-frame clones and drops some. The data hold about 110,000 clones, with roughly nine tenths observed a single time. Sample: CD4+ or CD8+ T cells sorted from blood, taken in a trial of the OX40 agonist ivuxolimab. All receptors derive from an adult with an advanced solid tumor such as melanoma, head and neck, liver or kidney cancer. The CDR3 runs from the conserved cysteine through the conserved F or W. D genes are given only for firm matches. Rows give clone size only sometimes, using once, few, many, or a class for an expanded clone.

TRBJ1-6	many	TRBV9	NA	TGTGCCAGCAGCCCAGTCGTGGGGAATTCACCCCTCCACTTT	CASSPVVGNSPLHF
TRBJ2-7	NA	TRBV7-3	TRBD2	TGTGCCAGCAGCTCCACTTTCGGGAGGGAATACGAGCAGTACTTC	CASSSTFGREYEQYF
TRBJ2-1	NA	TRBV5-4	TRBD1	TGTGCCAGCAGCCCCCGTACTGGGACAGGGGTCGTGGATGAGCAGTTCTTC	CASSPRTGTGVVDEQFF
TRBJ1-1	NA	TRBV6-5	NA	TGTGCCAGCAGTTACGGGTTGGGTAGCACTGAAGCTTTCTTT	CASSYGLGSTEAFF
TRBJ2-2	NA	TRBV6-5	TRBD1	TGTGCCAGCAGGCAGACAGGGTACACCGGGGAGCTGTTTTTT	CASRQTGYTGELFF
TRBJ2-1	NA	TRBV7-3	TRBD1	TGTGCCAGCAGCCCAGGACAGGGCTTGAGCTCCTACAATGAGCAGTTCTTC	CASSPGQGLSSYNEQFF
TRBJ1-5	NA	TRBV19	NA	TGTGCCAGTAGTATAGACCGACCGATCGGCCAGCCCCAGCATTTT	CASSIDRPIGQPQHF
TRBJ2-2	NA	TRBV18	NA	TGTGCCAGCTCACAGGAGGGGGCGAACACCGGGGAGCTGTTTTTT	CASSQEGANTGELFF
TRBJ1-1	few	TRBV9	NA	TGTGCCAGCAGCCTCCTAGGGGGTACTGAAGCTTTCTTT	CASSLLGGTEAFF
TRBJ1-1	NA	TRBV29-1	NA	TGCAGCGTTATGGGGGGGGCCGAGAACACTGAAGCTTTCTTT	CSVMGGAENTEAFF
TRBJ1-1	NA	TRBV20-1	NA	TGCAGTGCTAGAGGCTTCGACGAAGCTTTCTTT	CSARGFDEAFF
TRBJ2-7	NA	TRBV4-1	TRBD1	TGCGCCAGCAGCCAAGGACAGGGTGGTAACGAGCAGTACTTC	CASSQGQGGNEQYF
TRBJ2-7	NA	TRBV2	TRBD1	TGTGCCAGCAGTGAGGGGACAGGGGGTAAGCAGTACTTC	CASSEGTGGKQYF
TRBJ1-5	once	TRBV30	NA	TGTGCCTGGAGTGCTAGGCGTCAAACTCAAAATCAGCCCCAGCATTTT	CAWSARRQTQNQPQHF
TRBJ2-3	NA	TRBV4-2	TRBD2	TGTGCCAGCAGCCACGTAGCGGGAGAGAGCACAGATACGCAGTATTTT	CASSHVAGESTDTQYF
TRBJ1-1	NA	TRBV5-6	TRBD1	TGTGCCAGCAGCTTGGAGCGACAGGGGCCCTTGAACACTGAAGCTTTCTTT	CASSLERQGPLNTEAFF
TRBJ1-6	NA	TRBV19	NA	TGTGCCAGTAGCTTTTATAATTCACCCCTCCACTTT	CASSFYNSPLHF
TRBJ1-2	NA	TRBV11-2	TRBD1	TGTGCCAGCAGCTTAGGGGGACAGTATGGCTACACCTTC	CASSLGGQYGYTF
TRBJ2-3	NA	TRBV19	TRBD2	TGTGCCAGTAGTTCCAGGACTAGCGGGAGTCTAGGAGATACGCAGTATTTT	CASSSRTSGSLGDTQYF
TRBJ1-3	NA	TRBV5-4	NA	TGTGCCAGCAGCACCAACGCCGACCTAAACACCATATATTTT	CASSTNADLNTIYF
TRBJ1-5	NA	TRBV28	NA	TGTGCCAGCAGCCGGACGTTCGGCAATCAGCCCCAGCATTTT	CASSRTFGNQPQHF
TRBJ2-7	NA	TRBV6-5	NA	TGTGCCAGCAGTTACCGGGTGGGTTCGGAGCAGTACTTC	CASSYRVGSEQYF
TRBJ2-3	NA	TRBV2	TRBD1	TGTGCCAGCAGGCGGACAGGGGAAAACACAGATACGCAGTATTTT	CASRRTGENTDTQYF
TRBJ2-1	NA	TRBV30	TRBD2	TGTGCCTGGAGGGCTAGCGGGGGGTTGGATGAGCAGTTCTTC	CAWRASGGLDEQFF
TRBJ2-5	NA	TRBV5-4	NA	TGTGCCAGCAGCTCAGACAGGGAGACCCAGTACTTC	CASSSDRETQYF
TRBJ2-2	NA	TRBV7-7	TRBD2	TGTGCTAGCAGCTTGCAAGCGGGGGGGCTCGGGGAGCTGTTTTTT	CASSLQAGGLGELFF
TRBJ1-3	few	TRBV18	TRBD1	TGTGCCAGCTCACCGACAGGGATTACGGGAAACACCATATATTTT	CASSPTGITGNTIYF
TRBJ1-5	NA	TRBV5-8	NA	TGTGCCATCTCCGGCCGAGGCAATCAGCCCCAGCATTTT	CAISGRGNQPQHF
TRBJ1-2	NA	TRBV6-5	TRBD1	TGTGCCAGCAGTGTGGGACAGGGTATCTATGGCTACACCTTC	CASSVGQGIYGYTF
TRBJ2-5	NA	TRBV4-2	TRBD2	TGTGCCAGCAGCGAAGGAGCTAGCGGGAGGGGAGAGACCCAGTACTTC	CASSEGASGRGETQYF
TRBJ1-1	NA	TRBV5-6	NA	TGTGCCAGCAGTTTGCAAGACACTGAAGCTTTCTTT	CASSLQDTEAFF
TRBJ1-5	NA	TRBV28	NA	TGTGCCAGCAGTTTATCTCAGGACGGGGGCAATCAGCCCCAGCATTTT	CASSLSQDGGNQPQHF
TRBJ1-5	NA	TRBV6-6	NA	TGTGCCAGCAGTCCGGGGGGCGGGAATCAGCCCCAGCATTTT	CASSPGGGNQPQHF
TRBJ2-3	NA	TRBV19	TRBD2	TGTGCCAGTAGTCTACAGTTAGCGGGAGAGCCGGGAGATACGCAGTATTTT	CASSLQLAGEPGDTQYF
TRBJ2-7	NA	TRBV5-6	NA	TGTGCCAGCAGCTTGGGGACGGGGGCCTACGAGCAGTACTTC	CASSLGTGAYEQYF
TRBJ2-1	NA	TRBV7-2	NA	TGTGCCAGCAGCTTAGGGGGGACTCTCGACTTTGAGCAGTTCTTC	CASSLGGTLDFEQFF
TRBJ2-1	NA	TRBV11-3	TRBD2	TGTGCCAGCAGCTTAGGGACTAGCGGGGAATACAATGAGCAGTTCTTC	CASSLGTSGEYNEQFF
TRBJ2-5	once	TRBV7-7	TRBD2	TGTGCTAGCAGCCCTCTTGTTGCGGGGGGGAAAGAGACCCAGTACTTC	CASSPLVAGGKETQYF
TRBJ2-5	NA	TRBV5-1	NA	TGCGCCAGCAGCTTGGGGCGAGAGACCCAGTACTTC	CASSLGRETQYF
TRBJ2-2	NA	TRBV5-6	TRBD1	TGTGCCAGCAGCGGGGACAGAAATACCGGGGAGCTGTTTTTT	CASSGDRNTGELFF
TRBJ1-1	once	TRBV7-2	NA	TGTGCCAGCAGCCTATTATCGGTAGAGAACACTGAAGCTTTCTTT	CASSLLSVENTEAFF
TRBJ2-2	many	TRBV12-5	NA	TGTGCTAGTTGGGCTATCTCGAACACCGGGGAGCTGTTTTTT	CASWAISNTGELFF